The T cell receptor beta chain described here comes from a study of CD8 T cells in Susac syndrome. The authors sequenced TCR beta from blood CD8+ and CD4+ T cells. To note about this clonotype: Its specificity is unknown.

V lost 6 bases and J 1 base, leaving 13 bases between the germline ends. This CDR3 spans 14 amino acids. Germline CDR1 SQVTM, CDR2 ANQGSEA. Roughly 0.45 to 1 ug RNA was reverse transcribed with random hexamers. Amplification of TCR beta CDR3 was carried out by immunoSEQ multiplex PCR, which covered 54 Vbeta and 13 Jbeta segments. TCRdb itself ran the immunoSEQ multiplex PCR reads through MiXCR, one entry per CDR3 protein. The table includes 60,000 to 75,000 distinct CDR3 sequences, more than 85% detected once. General observations from the study: As the study acknowledged, the number of individuals who were part of its TCR sequencing and HLA analysis was relatively small.

The source of this sequence is a human donor in good health. The specimen sequenced was CD8+ T cells from PBMCs. The V gene is TRBV29-1, the J gene TRBJ2-1, with D tentatively TRBD1 (6 bases). CDR3 protein: CSVVNRVSYNEQFF. The CDR3 DNA reads as TGCAGCGTGGTCAACAGGGTATCCTACAATGAGCAGTTCTTC.